Listed below are T cell receptor beta chains from one sample, sequenced in a study of shared clonotypes between healthy human individuals. TCRdb keeps only in-frame clones here, not all; method: immunoSEQ multiplex PCR. In the table there are about 2 million clones, about 94% of which are singletons. Sequencing was done on a sample of naive CD8+ T cells sorted from blood. These receptors were collected from a man aged 18-30 years in good health. Both conserved end residues are part of each CDR3. A D gene is named only where the DNA matches it firmly. The size field is filled for only some rows; it gives once, few, many or a size class.

TRBD1	NA	TRBV28	TRBJ2-1	TGTGCCAGCAGTTCCCCGACAGGGGGATACAATGAGCAGTTCTTC	CASSSPTGGYNEQFF
NA	few	TRBV4-1	TRBJ2-5	TGCGCCAGCAGCCAGGGGGGCGGGGCTCCCCAAGAGACCCAGTACTTC	CASSQGGGAPQETQYF
NA	NA	TRBV10-2	TRBJ2-1	TGCGCCAGCAGTGAGTCGACTCTAGACGAGCAGTTCTTC	CASSESTLDEQFF
NA	NA	TRBV7-2	TRBJ2-3	TGTGCCAGCAGCTCGCGACTAGTCCCAGATACGCAGTATTTT	CASSSRLVPDTQYF
TRBD1	NA	TRBV29-1	TRBJ1-2	TGCAGCGTCTTGACAGGGGACTATGGCTACACCTTC	CSVLTGDYGYTF
NA	NA	TRBV5-1	TRBJ2-5	TGCGCCAGCAGCTTGGACTGGGGGCGTGACCAAGAGACCCAGTACTTC	CASSLDWGRDQETQYF
NA	NA	TRBV4-1	TRBJ2-1	TGCGCCAGCAGCCAGGGCTATGAGCAGTTCTTC	CASSQGYEQFF
NA	once	TRBV6-6	TRBJ1-6	TGTGCCAGCAGTTACCCAAGCGGTGTTGGTTCACCCCTCCACTTT	CASSYPSGVGSPLHF
TRBD2	NA	TRBV5-1	TRBJ2-1	TGCGCCAGCAGCTTGGTCGCGGGAGGCTATGAGCAGTTCTTC	CASSLVAGGYEQFF
NA	once	TRBV7-2	TRBJ2-2	TGTGCCAGCAGCTTAGGCTGGAACACCGGGGAGCTGTTTTTT	CASSLGWNTGELFF
NA	NA	TRBV15	TRBJ2-2	TGTGCCACCAGCAGTTCCGGGACGCAGCTGTTTTTT	CATSSSGTQLFF
TRBD1	NA	TRBV19	TRBJ2-7	TGTGCCAGTAGTGCCGGACAGGCCCTGCGCGAGCAGTACTTC	CASSAGQALREQYF
NA	NA	TRBV28	TRBJ2-5	TGTGCCAGCCGCCTAAGCAGGTCTTGGGAGACCCAGTACTTC	CASRLSRSWETQYF
TRBD2	NA	TRBV5-4	TRBJ2-3	TGTGCCAGCAGCTTATATAGCGGGGGAGAGGTGGATACGCAGTATTTT	CASSLYSGGEVDTQYF
NA	NA	TRBV27	TRBJ2-7	TGTGCCAGCAGTTTATCAGGCCAGGGATTCTACGAGCAGTACTTC	CASSLSGQGFYEQYF
NA	NA	TRBV4-3	TRBJ1-1	TGCGCCAGCAGCCAAGGAGGTGGCGCTGAAGCTTTCTTT	CASSQGGGAEAFF
NA	once	TRBV10-2	TRBJ1-2	TGCGCCAGCAGTGAAGAGGATGGCTACACCTTC	CASSEEDGYTF
NA	NA	TRBV27	TRBJ2-7	TGTGCCAGCAGTTTATTTGGAAGGGCCTACGAGCAGTACTTC	CASSLFGRAYEQYF